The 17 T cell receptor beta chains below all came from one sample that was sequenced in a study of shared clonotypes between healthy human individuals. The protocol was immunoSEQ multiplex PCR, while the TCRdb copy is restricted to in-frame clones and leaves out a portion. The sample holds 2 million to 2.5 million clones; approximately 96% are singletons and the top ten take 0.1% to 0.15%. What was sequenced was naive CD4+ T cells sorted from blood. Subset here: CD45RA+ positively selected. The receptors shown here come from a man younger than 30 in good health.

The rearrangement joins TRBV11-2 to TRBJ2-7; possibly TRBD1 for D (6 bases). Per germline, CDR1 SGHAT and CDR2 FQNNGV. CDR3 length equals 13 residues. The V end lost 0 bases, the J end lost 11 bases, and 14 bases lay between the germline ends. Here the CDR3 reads CASSLDLTQGKYF. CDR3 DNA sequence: TGTGCCAGCAGCTTAGATCTGACACAGGGAAAGTACTTC.

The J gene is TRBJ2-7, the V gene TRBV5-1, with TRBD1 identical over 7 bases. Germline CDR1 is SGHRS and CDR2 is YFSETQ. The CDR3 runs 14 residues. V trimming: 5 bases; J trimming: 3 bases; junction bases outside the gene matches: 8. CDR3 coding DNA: TGCGCCAGCAGACCCGGGACAGCAGGCTACGAGCAGTACTTC. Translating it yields CASRPGTAGYEQYF.

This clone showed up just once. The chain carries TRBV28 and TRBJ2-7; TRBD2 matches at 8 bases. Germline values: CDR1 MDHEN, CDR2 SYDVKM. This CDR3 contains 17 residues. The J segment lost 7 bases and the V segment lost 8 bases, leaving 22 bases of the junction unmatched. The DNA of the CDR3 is TGTGCCAGCGCGGGGGCGGGAGGACCCCTCCGGGGGAGTGAGCAGTACTTC. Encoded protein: CASAGAGGPLRGSEQYF.

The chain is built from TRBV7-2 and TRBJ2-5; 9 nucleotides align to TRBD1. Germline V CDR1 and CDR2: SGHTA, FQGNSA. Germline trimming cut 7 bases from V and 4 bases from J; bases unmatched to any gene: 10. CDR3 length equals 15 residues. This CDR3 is CASTGTGGRGETQYF. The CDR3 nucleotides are TGTGCCAGCACTGGAACAGGGGGCCGGGGAGAGACCCAGTACTTC.

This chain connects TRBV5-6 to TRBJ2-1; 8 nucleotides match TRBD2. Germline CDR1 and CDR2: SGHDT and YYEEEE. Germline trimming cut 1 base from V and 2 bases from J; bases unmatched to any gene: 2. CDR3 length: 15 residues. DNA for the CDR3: TGTGCCAGCAGCTTGCTTAGCGGGGCCTACAATGAGCAGTTCTTC. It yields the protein CASSLLSGAYNEQFF.

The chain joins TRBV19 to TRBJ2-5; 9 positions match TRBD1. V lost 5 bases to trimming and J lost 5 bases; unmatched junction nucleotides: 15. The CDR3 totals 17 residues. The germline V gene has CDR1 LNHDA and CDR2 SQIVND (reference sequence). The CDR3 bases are TGTGCCAGTAGTGACCCGGGACAGGGACAATTTTGGGAGACCCAGTACTTC. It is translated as CASSDPGQGQFWETQYF.

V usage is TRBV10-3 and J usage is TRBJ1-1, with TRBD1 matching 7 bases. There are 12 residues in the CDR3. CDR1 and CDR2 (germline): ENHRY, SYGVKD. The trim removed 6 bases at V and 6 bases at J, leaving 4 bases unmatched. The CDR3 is CAIRGTGAEAFF. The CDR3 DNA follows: TGTGCCATCAGAGGTACAGGGGCTGAAGCTTTCTTT.

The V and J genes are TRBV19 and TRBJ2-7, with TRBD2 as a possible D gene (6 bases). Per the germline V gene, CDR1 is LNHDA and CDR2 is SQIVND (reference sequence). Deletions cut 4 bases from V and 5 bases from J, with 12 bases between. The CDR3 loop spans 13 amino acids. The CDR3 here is CASSNGRGHEQYF. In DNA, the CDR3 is TGTGCCAGTAGTAACGGGCGGGGCCACGAGCAGTACTTC.

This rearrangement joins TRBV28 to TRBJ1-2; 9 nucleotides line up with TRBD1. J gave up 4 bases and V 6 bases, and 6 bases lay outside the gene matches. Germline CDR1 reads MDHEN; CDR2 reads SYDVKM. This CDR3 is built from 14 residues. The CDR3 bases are TGTGCCAGCAGCTTACAGGGGGCGAGCTATGGCTACACCTTC. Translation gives CASSLQGASYGYTF.

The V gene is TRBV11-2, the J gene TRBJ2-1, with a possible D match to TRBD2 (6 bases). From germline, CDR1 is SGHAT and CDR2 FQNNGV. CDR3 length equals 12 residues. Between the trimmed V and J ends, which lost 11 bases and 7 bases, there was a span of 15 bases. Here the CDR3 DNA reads TGTGCCGGTCGGGGGTTGTCTAATGAGCAGTTCTTC. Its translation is CAGRGLSNEQFF.

The CDR3 spells CASSYSPRAGNGYTF. In DNA, the CDR3 is TGTGCCAGCAGTTACTCGCCCCGGGCAGGGAATGGCTACACCTTC. The J gene is TRBJ1-2, the V gene TRBV6-5, with D tentatively TRBD1 (5 bases). Between the trimmed V and J ends, which lost 0 bases and 6 bases, there was a span of 14 bases. This CDR3 is built from 15 residues. The germline gives CDR1 MNHEY, CDR2 SVGAGI.

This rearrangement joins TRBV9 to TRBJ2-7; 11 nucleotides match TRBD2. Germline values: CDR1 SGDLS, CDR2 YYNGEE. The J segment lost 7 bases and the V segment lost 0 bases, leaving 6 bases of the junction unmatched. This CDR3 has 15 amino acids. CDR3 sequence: CASSVVLAGGWEQYF. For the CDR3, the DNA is TGTGCCAGCAGCGTAGTGCTAGCGGGAGGTTGGGAGCAGTACTTC. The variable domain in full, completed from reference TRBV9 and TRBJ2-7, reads DSGVTQTPKHLITATGQRVTLRCSPRSGDLSVYWYQQSLDQGLQFLIQYYNGEERAKGNILERFSAQQFPDLHSELNLSSLELGDSALYFCASSVVLAGGWEQYFGPGTRLTVT.

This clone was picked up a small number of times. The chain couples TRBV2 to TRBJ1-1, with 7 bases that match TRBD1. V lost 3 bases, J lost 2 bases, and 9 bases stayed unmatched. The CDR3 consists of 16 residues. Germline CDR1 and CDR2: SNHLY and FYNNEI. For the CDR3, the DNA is TGTGCCAGCAGTGACTACCCGGGACAGACTAACACTGAAGCTTTCTTT. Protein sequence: CASSDYPGQTNTEAFF.

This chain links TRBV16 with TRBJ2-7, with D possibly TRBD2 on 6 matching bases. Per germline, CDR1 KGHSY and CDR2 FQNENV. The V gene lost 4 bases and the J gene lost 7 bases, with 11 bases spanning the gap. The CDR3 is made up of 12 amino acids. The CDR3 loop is CASSPSREEQYF. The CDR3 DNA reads TGTGCCAGCAGCCCATCCCGGGAGGAGCAGTACTTC.

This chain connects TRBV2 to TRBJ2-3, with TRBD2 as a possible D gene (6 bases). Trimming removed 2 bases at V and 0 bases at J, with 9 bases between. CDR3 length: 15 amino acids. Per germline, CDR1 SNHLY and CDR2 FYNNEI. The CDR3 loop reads CASSELAQSTDTQYF. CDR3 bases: TGTGCCAGCAGTGAACTAGCGCAAAGCACAGATACGCAGTATTTT.

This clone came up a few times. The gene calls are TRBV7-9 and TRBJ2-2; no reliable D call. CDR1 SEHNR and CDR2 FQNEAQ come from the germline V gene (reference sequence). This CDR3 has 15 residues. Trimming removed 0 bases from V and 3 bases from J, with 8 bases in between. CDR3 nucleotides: TGTGCCAGCAGCTTAGCAGGGTACGACACCGGGGAGCTGTTTTTT. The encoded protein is CASSLAGYDTGELFF.

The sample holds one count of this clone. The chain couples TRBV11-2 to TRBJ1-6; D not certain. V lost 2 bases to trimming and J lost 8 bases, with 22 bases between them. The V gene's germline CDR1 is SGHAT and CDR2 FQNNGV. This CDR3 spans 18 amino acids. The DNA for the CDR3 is TGTGCCAGCAGCTTATTAAAGGGCACGGCTTATCCTCATTCACCCCTCCACTTT. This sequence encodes CASSLLKGTAYPHSPLHF.